One and the same sample provided the 10 T cell receptor beta chains below, sequenced in a study of cytomegalovirus exposure and HLA in healthy donors. Profiling relied on immunoSEQ multiplex PCR, and the TCRdb table lists in-frame clones only, not all of them. The sample gives about 360,000 clones, 75% to 90% of which show up once; approximately 0.86% is in the top ten. The sample comprised PBMCs. Source of these receptors: a woman aged 18-29 years in good health and CMV-seronegative.

Of note for this clone: Other nucleotide sequences from this sample produce the same CDR3. The V and J genes are TRBV30 and TRBJ1-1, with D tentatively TRBD1 (6 bases). CDR1 is GTSNPN and CDR2 is SVGIG in the germline V gene (reference sequence). The CDR3 is made up of 13 amino acids. The V end lost 0 bases, the J end lost 4 bases, and 9 bases lay between the germline ends. CDR3 DNA sequence: TGTGCCTGGAGTGTAGGGGGTTCCACTGAAGCTTTCTTT. The encoded protein is CAWSVGGSTEAFF.

This chain joins TRBV2 and TRBJ1-4, with a tentative D call TRBD1 (5 bases). V was trimmed by 8 bases and J by 3 bases, leaving 16 bases between them. CDR1 and CDR2 (germline): SNHLY, FYNNEI. The CDR3 is 15 amino acids. The CDR3, as DNA: TGTGCCAGCCTGCGGCAGGGAAAGGCTAATGAAAAACTGTTTTTT. Its translation: CASLRQGKANEKLFF.

The chain couples TRBV7-2 to TRBJ2-7, with D possibly TRBD2 on 6 matching bases. With 5 bases removed from V and 6 bases from J, the gap between germline ends came to 20 bases. The CDR3 totals 15 residues. Looked up from germline, CDR1 is SGHTA and CDR2 is FQGNSA. The CDR3 region has the DNA TGTGCCAGCAGCCCCAGTTTTGTAGCGCGGGGCGAGCAGTACTTC. Translated: CASSPSFVARGEQYF.

J is TRBJ1-1 and V is TRBV9, with D perhaps TRBD1 (5 bases). Trimming removed 0 bases from V and 10 bases from J, with 13 bases in between. This CDR3 has 13 amino acids. The germline CDR1 and CDR2 sequences are SGDLS and YYNGEE. The DNA of the CDR3 is TGTGCCAGCAGCGTAGGAGGTAGGAGGGGAGCTTTCTTT. Translation gives CASSVGGRRGAFF.

V is TRBV25-1 and J is TRBJ1-5; a weak D match, TRBD1 (5 bases). Germline CDR1 and CDR2: MGHDK and SYGVNS. Trimming stripped 2 bases from V and 10 bases from J, with 18 bases between. The CDR3 has 15 residues. The CDR3 sequence is CASSEEVLGVAPQHF. The CDR3 DNA follows: TGTGCCAGCAGTGAAGAGGTCTTAGGGGTGGCCCCCCAGCATTTT.

This sequence joins TRBV2 and TRBJ2-5; a weak D match, TRBD1 (5 bases). Germline CDR1 is SNHLY and CDR2 is FYNNEI. V dropped 0 bases and J dropped 7 bases, with 6 bases sitting between them. This CDR3 has 12 amino acids. The CDR3 coding sequence is TGTGCCAGCAGTGAAGCTGACAGGACCCAGTACTTC. It translates to CASSEADRTQYF. The full variable domain, its missing parts supplied by reference TRBV2 and TRBJ2-5, is EPEVTQTPSHQVTQMGQEVILRCVPISNHLYFYWYRQILGQKVEFLVSFYNNEISEKSEIFDDQFSVERPDGSNFTLKIRSTKLEDSAMYFCASSEADRTQYFGPGTRLLVL.

This sequence joins TRBV29-1 and TRBJ1-3, with a tentative D call TRBD1 (5 bases). The V end was cut by 4 bases, the J end by 7 bases, with 20 bases between. Germline lookup yields CDR1 SQVTM and CDR2 ANQGSEA. This CDR3 has 15 amino acids. Written as DNA, the CDR3 is TGCAGCGTTGTCAATGAGAGGAGTTGGGGCAACACCATATATTTT. It codes for CSVVNERSWGNTIYF.

V is TRBV6-5 and J is TRBJ1-4, with a tentative D call TRBD1 (5 bases). The CDR3 loop spans 15 amino acids. V gave up 0 bases and J gave up 0 bases, with 5 bases separating them. Germline CDR1 MNHEY, CDR2 SVGAGI. In nucleotides, the CDR3 is TGTGCCAGCAGTTACTCGACAGCAACTAATGAAAAACTGTTTTTT. Protein: CASSYSTATNEKLFF.

The J gene is TRBJ2-1, the V gene TRBV27, with a tentative D call TRBD2 (5 bases). Germline lookup yields CDR1 MNHEY and CDR2 SMNVEV (reference sequence). The germline V and J ends were trimmed by 1 base and 2 bases, with 6 bases remaining between them. The CDR3 length is 14 residues. CDR3 sequence (DNA): TGTGCCAGCAGTTTATACGGGACCTACAATGAGCAGTTCTTC. Protein sequence: CASSLYGTYNEQFF.

This chain links TRBV30 with TRBJ2-5; 10 nucleotides agree with TRBD2. The CDR3 covers 15 residues. CDR1 is GTSNPN, CDR2 SVGIG, per germline (reference sequence). J was trimmed by 4 bases and V by 1 base; bases with no gene match: 6. CDR3 nucleotide sequence: TGTGCCTGGAGTGAGGGAGCGGGGGGGCGAGAGACCCAGTACTTC. This codes for CAWSEGAGGRETQYF.